The present T cell receptor (beta chain) was sequenced within a study of T-cell memory formation after mild COVID-19 (dated by TCRdb to the early 2020s). Broadly, across the study: Most TCR sequence clusters were specific to one of the two donors. In a couple of donors, T-cell clones that expanded and contracted after mild COVID-19 were tracked by sequencing TCRalpha and TCRbeta repertoires over time. Two young, previously healthy adult volunteers made up the cohort, one male and one female. Overall study outcomes, separate from this receptor: Clones contracting from day 15 to 85 had balanced CD4/CD8 phenotypes, while a second wave expanding from day 15 to 37 was biased towards CD4+. Contracting CD4+ clones turned up mainly in the CM and EM memory subsets, whereas EMRA was where CD8+ clones were enriched. SARS-CoV-2 specificity was not confirmed for the second-wave clones peaking on day 37. The study covered only two mild cases, and larger cohorts including severe cases with pre-infection samples were considered necessary. Some responding clones were detected in pre-infection memory, which suggested that pre-existing cross-reactive memory T cells had joined the SARS-CoV-2 response.

At the junction V is shortened by 5 bases and J by 5 bases, with 16 bases in between. Measured from the cysteine to the phenylalanine, the CDR3 is 15 residues long. The sequence is cut down to CDR3 DNA, 45 bases in frame from base 1. Via the germline V gene, CDR1 is MNHEY and CDR2 SVGAGI. PBMCs were isolated by Ficoll-Paque density gradient centrifugation. This clonotype has only one observation. The antigen this receptor binds is unknown. Qualities for individual bases were not recorded, and no much larger clone is one base off. Reads for this sample came from an Illumina NovaSeq 6000. TCRalpha and TCRbeta cDNA libraries were built by 5'RACE with constant-segment primers, adding sample barcodes and unique molecular identifiers. Trizol reagent was used to extract RNA from every sample. Library amplification was performed in two PCR steps, and a second sample barcode and Illumina TruSeq adapters were introduced in the second step. The libraries were sequenced on an Illumina NovaSeq using 2 x 150 bp paired-end reads. The source study handled its data this way. Demultiplexing of reads and collapsing into UMI-guided consensus sequences were performed with migec v1.2.7. Using mixcr v2.1.11, the UMI consensuses were aligned to TRA and TRB V and J templates and assembled into clonotypes. A clonotype was counted as expanded or contracted only if both edgeR and NoisET called the change significant, with noise models trained on biological replicates. For edgeR calls, the thresholds were a false discovery rate-adjusted p below 0.01 and a log2 fold-change of 1. PCA with hierarchical clustering of max-normalized trajectories of the 1000 most abundant clonotypes was used as exploratory dynamics analysis. The CD4 or CD8 phenotype of responding clones was assigned using the separately sequenced CD4+ and CD8+ repertoires. In-frame beta chains were kept once TCRdb had trimmed the public reads at Q25 with fastp and called clones with MiXCR. Duplicate CDR3 protein sequences are folded into a single record with the most common DNA and genes. TCRdb, not the original authors, processed these V and J calls. In this sample the table shows a few hundred thousand distinct CDR3 sequences, roughly 24% of which occur a single time. The biggest ten clones account for about 10% of the sample.

This clonotype was sampled from an adult woman who had mild COVID-19 (a few samples of this study predate the infection). The sample titles of this study are shuffled in the database, so cell type and time point are left out; the donor was told from shared clones. The V gene is TRBV6-5 and the J gene is TRBJ1-5; possibly the D gene is TRBD1, per 6 matching bases. Input material: PBMCs or a T cell subset sorted from them (not recorded which). Here the CDR3 is given as CASSPATGRDQPQHF. DNA sequence: TGTGCCAGCAGTCCAGCGACAGGCAGGGATCAGCCCCAGCATTTT.